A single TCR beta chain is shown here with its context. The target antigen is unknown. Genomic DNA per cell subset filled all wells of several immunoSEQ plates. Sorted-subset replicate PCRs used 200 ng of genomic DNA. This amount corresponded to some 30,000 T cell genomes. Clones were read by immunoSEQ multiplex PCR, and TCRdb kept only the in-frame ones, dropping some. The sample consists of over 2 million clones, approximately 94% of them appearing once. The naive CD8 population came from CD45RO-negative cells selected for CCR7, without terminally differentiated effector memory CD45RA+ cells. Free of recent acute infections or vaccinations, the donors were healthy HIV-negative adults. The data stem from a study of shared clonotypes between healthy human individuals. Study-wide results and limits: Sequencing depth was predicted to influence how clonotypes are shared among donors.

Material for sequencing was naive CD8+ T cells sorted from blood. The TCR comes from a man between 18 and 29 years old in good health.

The CDR3 loop reads CASSLGTDGYGYTF. CDR3 in DNA: TGTGCCAGCAGCTTAGGCACGGATGGATATGGCTACACCTTC. V and J are TRBV7-9 and TRBJ1-2; D not resolved. V was trimmed by 1 base and J by 5 bases, leaving 11 bases between them. Germline-derived CDR1 and CDR2 are SEHNR and FQNEAQ (reference sequence). The CDR3 covers 14 residues.